This T cell receptor (beta chain) was sequenced during a study of T cells after yellow fever vaccination. Findings and limits, study-wide: Clonotypes found in both CD4 and CD8 compartments made up a small share. Reappearance after the booster was observed for most primary-vaccination clones (about 95% CD4, roughly 88% CD8).

They built TCR cDNA with 5'RACE template switching, a step that put in a universal primer site and UMIs. TCRdb called the 5' RACE reads again in MiXCR, with one record for every CDR3 protein. The sample contains under 400,000 distinct CDR3 sequences, about an eighth of which appear only once. In its sample, this clonotype was seen a few times. Its target is not known. The sequencing here drew on CD4+ T cells sorted from PBMCs, taken 15 days after the yellow fever booster vaccination. This TCR was sampled from a young man who received the YFV17D yellow fever vaccine.

The CDR3 loop is CRGKRGGRSDTQYF. The DNA of the CDR3 is TGCAGGGGGAAGCGGGGGGGCCGGTCAGATACGCAGTATTTT. The genes are TRBV20-1 and TRBJ2-3; TRBD2 aligns across 10 bases. CDR1 and CDR2 (germline): DFQATT, SNEGSKA (reference sequence). The CDR3 is 14 residues long.